These 19 T cell receptor beta chains share one sample of origin, sequenced in a study of cytomegalovirus exposure and HLA in healthy donors. The PCR employed 60 Vbeta primers together with 13 Jbeta primers. Using immunoSEQ multiplex PCR, the repertoire was profiled, and TCRdb retains in-frame clones only, with some absent. This sample has roughly 100,000 clones, with roughly 79% found just once. Source material: PBMCs. The receptors were gathered from a man in his forties in good health and CMV-seronegative.

The V gene is TRBV28, the J gene TRBJ2-3, with 10 bases aligning to TRBD1. The CDR3 spans 16 residues. Losses at the gene ends were 5 bases for V and 4 bases for J; bases not matched to a gene: 9. The germline gives CDR1 MDHEN, CDR2 SYDVKM. The CDR3 DNA is TGTGCCAGCAGTCCTGGGACAGGGGCCGTCGCAGATACGCAGTATTTT. It yields the protein CASSPGTGAVADTQYF.

The chain combines TRBV7-9 with TRBJ1-1; 7 bases align to TRBD1. This CDR3 comprises 15 residues. The trim removed 5 bases at V and 1 base at J, leaving 7 bases unmatched. Germline CDR1 reads SEHNR; CDR2 reads FQNEAQ (reference sequence). The CDR3 coding sequence is TGTGCCAGCAGCCATCGACAGGGACCGAACACTGAAGCTTTCTTT. Its protein product is CASSHRQGPNTEAFF. Complete variable domain (other parts from reference TRBV7-9 and TRBJ1-1): DTGVSQNPRHKITKRGQNVTFRCDPISEHNRLYWYRQTLGQGPEFLTYFQNEAQLEKSRLLSDRFSAERPKGSFSTLEIQRTEQGDSAMYLCASSHRQGPNTEAFFGQGTRLTVV.

This sequence joins TRBV6-5 and TRBJ1-2, with 7 positions matching TRBD1. This CDR3 spans 14 amino acids. The V segment lost 0 bases and the J segment 10 bases; nucleotides outside the gene matches: 8. CDR1 is MNHEY, CDR2 SVGAGI, per germline. CDR3 loop: CASSYSLQGGHYTF. The CDR3 DNA is TGTGCCAGCAGTTACTCGCTCCAAGGGGGCCACTACACCTTC.

A few counts support this clone. CDR3 loop: CASSGTGASDEQFF. CDR3 nucleotide sequence: TGCGCCAGCAGCGGTACTGGAGCAAGCGATGAGCAGTTCTTC. The chain joins TRBV5-1 to TRBJ2-1; no definite D call. The germline V gene has CDR1 SGHRS and CDR2 YFSETQ. V lost 4 bases and J 8 bases, leaving 16 bases between the germline ends. This CDR3 contains 14 residues.

The chain links TRBV19 to TRBJ1-5; the match to TRBD1 covers 12 bases. The V segment lost 6 bases and the J segment 2 bases; nucleotides outside the gene matches: 11. The CDR3 consists of 18 residues. The germline gives CDR1 LNHDA, CDR2 SQIVND (reference sequence). The CDR3 coding sequence is TGTGCCAGTAGCGCCGGGACAGGGGGCCTTAGAGGCAATCAGCCCCAGCATTTT. This sequence encodes CASSAGTGGLRGNQPQHF.

The chain uses TRBV12-5 and TRBJ1-1; D unclear. Deletions cut 3 bases from V and 4 bases from J, with 6 bases between. The CDR3 runs to 12 residues. Germline V gene sequence: CDR1 LGHNT, CDR2 FRNRAP. CDR3 in DNA: TGTGCTAGTGGTTTCGAGCTCACTGAAGCTTTCTTT. The encoded protein is CASGFELTEAFF.

The rearrangement uses TRBV6-4 and TRBJ2-1; perhaps TRBD1 as D (6 bases). Trimming took 0 bases from V and 3 from J, leaving 6 bases between them. This CDR3 has 14 amino acids. Looked up from germline, CDR1 is MRHNA and CDR2 is SNTAGT. CDR3 DNA: TGTGCCAGCAGTGACTCGACAGGCTACAATGAGCAGTTCTTC. Translated, it gives CASSDSTGYNEQFF.

The chain carries TRBV5-1 and TRBJ2-7, with 8 bases that match TRBD2. Germline assignment: CDR1 SGHRS and CDR2 YFSETQ. V lost 5 bases to trimming and J lost 5 bases; unmatched junction nucleotides: 12. This CDR3 has 15 residues. CDR3 DNA: TGCGCCAGCAGTTATGGAGGCGGGAGGTTCGACGAGCAGTACTTC. It encodes CASSYGGGRFDEQYF.

The V call is TRBV5-8, the J call TRBJ1-1, with 11 positions matching TRBD1. V trimming: 5 bases; J trimming: 4 bases; junction bases outside the gene matches: 10. Germline CDR1 SGHTS, CDR2 YDEGEE. CDR3 length: 16 residues. The CDR3 spells CASRVGQGGFGTEAFF. In nucleotides, the CDR3 is TGTGCCAGCAGGGTGGGACAGGGGGGTTTTGGCACTGAAGCTTTCTTT.

This clone was observed a handful of times. The DNA of the CDR3 is TGCAGCGTTTATAAGCGGGGGCCCGGTGAGCAGTTCTTC. Protein product: CSVYKRGPGEQFF. The chain couples TRBV29-1 to TRBJ2-1, with 8 positions matching TRBD2. The trim removed 5 bases at V and 9 bases at J, leaving 9 bases unmatched. Germline lookup yields CDR1 SQVTM and CDR2 ANQGSEA. The CDR3 sequence is 13 residues long.

The chain combines TRBV11-2 with TRBJ2-7; 7 positions agree with TRBD1. The CDR3 runs to 15 residues. V shed 4 bases, J shed 1 base, and the junction held 7 bases outside the gene matches. CDR1 is SGHAT and CDR2 is FQNNGV in the germline V gene. The CDR3 protein is CASSSYRGDSYEQYF. DNA for the CDR3: TGTGCCAGCAGCTCGTACAGGGGAGATTCCTACGAGCAGTACTTC.

J is TRBJ1-2 and V is TRBV6-5; the D gene is possibly TRBD1 (6 bases). The CDR3 is made up of 16 amino acids. Germline V gene data show CDR1 as MNHEY and CDR2 as SVGAGI. Trimming shortened V by 2 bases and J by 4 bases, and 17 bases separated the two germline ends. As DNA, the CDR3 is TGTGCCAGCAGTTACGGGGCGGGGGCATTAGGCTATGGCTACACCTTC. Translation gives CASSYGAGALGYGYTF.

The V gene is TRBV6-5, the J gene TRBJ1-2; 7 nucleotides match TRBD1. Unmatched junction bases numbered 8, after V lost 6 bases and J lost 7 bases. The CDR3 loop spans 13 amino acids. Germline values: CDR1 MNHEY, CDR2 SVGAGI. CDR3 region: CASRKDRVSGYTF. The CDR3 region has the DNA TGTGCCAGCAGGAAAGACAGGGTCAGTGGCTACACCTTC.

The rearrangement joins TRBV7-2 to TRBJ1-1, with TRBD1 matching over 8 bases. CDR3 size: 16 residues. Germline CDR1 SGHTA, CDR2 FQGNSA. V dropped 4 bases and J dropped 0; count of bases not matched to a gene: 7. This chain's CDR3 is CASSYRTGYMNTEAFF. CDR3 nucleotide sequence: TGTGCCAGCAGCTACCGGACAGGGTATATGAACACTGAAGCTTTCTTT.

This rearrangement joins TRBV5-1 to TRBJ1-6; possible D gene TRBD1, 5 bases. The CDR3 is made up of 15 amino acids. Germline CDR1 SGHRS, CDR2 YFSETQ. The V end was cut by 0 bases, the J end by 9 bases, with 13 bases between. CDR3 DNA: TGCGCCAGCAGCTTGGAGGTCAGGAGGGGTTCACCCCTCCACTTT. Protein: CASSLEVRRGSPLHF.

V gene TRBV23-1 combines with J gene TRBJ2-5, with D maybe TRBD1 (6 bases). TRBV23-1 is designated an ORF whose function remains uncertain. The CDR3 runs to 13 residues. Trimming pared 4 bases from V and 5 bases from J, leaving 11 bases between. The CDR3 loop is CASSPLRGETQYF. The CDR3 DNA reads TGCGCCAGCAGTCCTTTGAGGGGGGAGACCCAGTACTTC.

The gene calls are TRBV15 and TRBJ2-7, with 7 nucleotides matching TRBD1. V lost 0 bases and J lost 4; bases outside the gene matches: 6. The CDR3 length is 15 residues. Germline V gene sequence: CDR1 LNHNV, CDR2 YYDKDF (reference sequence). CDR3: CATSRETGFGYEQYF. For the CDR3, the DNA is TGTGCCACCAGCAGAGAGACAGGGTTCGGGTACGAGCAGTACTTC. Variable domain in full (rest from reference TRBV15 and TRBJ2-7): DAMVIQNPRYQVTQFGKPVTLSCSQTLNHNVMYWYQQKSSQAPKLLFHYYDKDFNNEADTPDNFQSRRPNTSFCFLDIRSPGLGDTAMYLCATSRETGFGYEQYFGPGTRLTVT.

The J gene is TRBJ1-1, the V gene TRBV6-5; D not certain. CDR3 size: 12 residues. Trimming took off 6 bases at V and 5 bases at J, with 10 bases between the two ends. Per germline, CDR1 MNHEY and CDR2 SVGAGI. CDR3 loop: CASRLRETEAFF. DNA of the CDR3: TGTGCCAGCAGACTCCGGGAAACTGAAGCTTTCTTT.

The rearrangement uses TRBV10-1 and TRBJ2-1; 11 bases are a match to TRBD2. Germline CDR1 and CDR2: WNHNN and SYGVQD (reference sequence). The length of the CDR3 is 14 residues. After removal of 9 bases from V and 5 bases from J, the junction contained 6 bases not matched to a gene. The CDR3, as DNA: TGCGCCAGTCCGGGACTAGCGGAAAACAATGAGCAGTTCTTC. Translation: CASPGLAENNEQFF.